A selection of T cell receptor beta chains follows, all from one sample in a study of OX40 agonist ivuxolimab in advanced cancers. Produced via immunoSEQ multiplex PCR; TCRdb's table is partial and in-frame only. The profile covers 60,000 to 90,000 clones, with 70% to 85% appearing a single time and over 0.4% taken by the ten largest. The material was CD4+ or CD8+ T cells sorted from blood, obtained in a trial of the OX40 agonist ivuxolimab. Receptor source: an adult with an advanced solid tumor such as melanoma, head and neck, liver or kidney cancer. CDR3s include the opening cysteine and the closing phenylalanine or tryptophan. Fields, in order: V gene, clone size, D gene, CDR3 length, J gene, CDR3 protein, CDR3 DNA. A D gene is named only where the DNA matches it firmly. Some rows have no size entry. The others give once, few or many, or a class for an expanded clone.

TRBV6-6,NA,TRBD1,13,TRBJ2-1,CASSYHAGGEEFF,TGTGCCAGCAGTTACCACGCAGGGGGTGAGGAGTTCTTC
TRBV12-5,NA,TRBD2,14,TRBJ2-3,CASARGGPTDTQYF,TGTGCTAGTGCCCGGGGGGGTCCCACAGATACGCAGTATTTT
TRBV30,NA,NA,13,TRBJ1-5,CAWSGGGLQPQHF,TGTGCCTGGAGTGGTGGGGGACTTCAGCCCCAGCATTTT
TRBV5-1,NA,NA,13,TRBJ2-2,CASGRQVTGELFF,TGCGCCAGCGGACGACAGGTCACCGGGGAGCTGTTTTTT
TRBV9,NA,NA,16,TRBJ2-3,CASGRMGGPSTDTQYF,TGTGCCAGCGGAAGAATGGGCGGGCCTAGCACAGATACGCAGTATTTT
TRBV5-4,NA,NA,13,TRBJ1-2,CASSLGSNYGYTF,TGTGCCAGCAGCTTAGGCAGTAACTATGGCTACACCTTC
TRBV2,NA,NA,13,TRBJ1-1,CARRKGSNTEAFF,TGTGCCAGACGGAAGGGCAGTAACACTGAAGCTTTCTTT
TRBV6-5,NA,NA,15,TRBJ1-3,CASRIHRGTGNTIYF,TGTGCCAGCAGGATTCACCGAGGCACTGGAAACACCATATATTTT
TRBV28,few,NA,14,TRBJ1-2,CATQKQLGFYGYTF,TGTGCCACCCAAAAACAGCTGGGTTTCTATGGCTACACCTTC
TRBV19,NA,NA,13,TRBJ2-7,CASSQGRSYEQYF,TGTGCCAGTAGCCAGGGCCGCAGTTACGAGCAGTACTTC
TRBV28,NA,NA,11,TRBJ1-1,CASSSAGGAFF,TGTGCCAGCAGTTCCGCAGGAGGAGCTTTCTTT
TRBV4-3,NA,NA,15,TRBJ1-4,CASSQGRQRNEKLFF,TGCGCCAGCAGCCAAGGGCGACAGCGGAATGAAAAACTGTTTTTT
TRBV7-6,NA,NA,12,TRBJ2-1,CASSLDRGKQFF,TGTGCCAGCAGCTTAGATAGGGGGAAGCAGTTCTTC
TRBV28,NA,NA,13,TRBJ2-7,CASSPASTYEQYF,TGTGCCAGCAGTCCCGCTAGTACCTACGAGCAGTACTTC
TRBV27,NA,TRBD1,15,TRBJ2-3,CASSRTGLLPDTQYF,TGTGCCAGCAGCCGGACAGGACTCCTTCCAGATACGCAGTATTTT
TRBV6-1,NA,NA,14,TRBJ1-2,CASSEAENVYGYTF,TGTGCCAGCAGTGAAGCGGAGAACGTCTATGGCTACACCTTC
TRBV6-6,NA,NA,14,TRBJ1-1,CASTLKHMNTEAFF,TGTGCCAGCACCCTTAAGCACATGAACACTGAAGCTTTCTTT
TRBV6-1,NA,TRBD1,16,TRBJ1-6,CASSENGDRLNSPLHF,TGTGCCAGCAGTGAAAATGGGGACAGACTAAATTCACCCCTCCACTTT
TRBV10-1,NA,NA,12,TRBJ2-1,CASSEAGLEQFF,TGCGCCAGCAGTGAGGCGGGGCTTGAGCAGTTCTTC
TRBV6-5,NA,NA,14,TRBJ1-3,CASSSGQAGNTIYF,TGTGCCAGCAGTTCAGGACAAGCTGGAAACACCATATATTTT
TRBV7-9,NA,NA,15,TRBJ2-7,CASSLIDRLSYEQYF,TGTGCCAGCAGTTTAATAGACAGACTATCCTACGAGCAGTACTTC
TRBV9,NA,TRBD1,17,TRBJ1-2,CASSQSLRDRDPYGYTF,TGTGCCAGCAGCCAATCCCTCCGGGACAGGGACCCCTATGGCTACACCTTC
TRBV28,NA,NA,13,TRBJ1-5,CASVRQINQPQHF,TGTGCCAGCGTTAGACAGATCAATCAGCCCCAGCATTTT
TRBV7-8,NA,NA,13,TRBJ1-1,CASSLTPNTEAFF,TGTGCCAGCAGCCTCACACCGAACACTGAAGCTTTCTTT
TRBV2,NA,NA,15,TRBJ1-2,CASSETRTVNYGYTF,TGTGCCAGCAGTGAAACACGGACAGTTAACTATGGCTACACCTTC
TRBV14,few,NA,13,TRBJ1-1,CASSPSMNTEAFF,TGTGCCAGCAGCCCTAGTATGAACACTGAAGCTTTCTTT
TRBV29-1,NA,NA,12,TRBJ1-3,CSVVDRGNTIYF,TGCAGCGTTGTCGACAGGGGAAACACCATATATTTT
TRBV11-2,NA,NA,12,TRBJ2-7,CASSSRPYEQYF,TGTGCCAGCAGCTCCCGGCCCTACGAGCAGTACTTC
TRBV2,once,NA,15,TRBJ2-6,CASSVRGSGANVLTF,TGTGCCAGCAGTGTTAGGGGATCTGGGGCCAACGTCCTGACTTTC
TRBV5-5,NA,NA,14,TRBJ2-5,CASSRSGPQETQYF,TGTGCCAGCAGTCGTTCGGGCCCACAAGAGACCCAGTACTTC
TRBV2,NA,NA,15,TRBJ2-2,CASSNSQGITGELFF,TGTGCCAGCAGTAACTCTCAGGGGATCACCGGGGAGCTGTTTTTT
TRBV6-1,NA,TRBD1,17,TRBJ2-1,CASSEAGDRGVYNEQFF,TGTGCCAGCAGTGAAGCAGGAGACAGGGGGGTTTACAATGAGCAGTTCTTC
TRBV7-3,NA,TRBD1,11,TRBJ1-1,CASSVDRVAFF,TGTGCCAGCAGCGTCGACAGGGTAGCTTTCTTT
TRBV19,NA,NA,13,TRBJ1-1,CASRAYFDTEAFF,TGTGCCAGCCGAGCCTACTTCGACACTGAAGCTTTCTTT
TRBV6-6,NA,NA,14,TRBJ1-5,CASSDDSLNQPQHF,TGTGCCAGCAGCGACGACAGCCTTAATCAGCCCCAGCATTTT
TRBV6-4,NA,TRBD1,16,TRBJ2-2,CASRPSQGANTGELFF,TGTGCCAGCAGGCCCTCCCAGGGGGCGAACACCGGGGAGCTGTTTTTT
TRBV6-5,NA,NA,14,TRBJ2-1,CASSYRTEYNEQFF,TGTGCCAGCAGTTACCGGACAGAGTACAATGAGCAGTTCTTC
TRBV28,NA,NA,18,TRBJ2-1,CASSLWSLVRSQSHEQFF,TGTGCCAGCAGTTTATGGTCCTTAGTCCGGTCGCAATCCCATGAGCAGTTCTTC
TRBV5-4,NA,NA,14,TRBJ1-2,CASSSPRQGNGYTF,TGTGCCAGCAGCTCCCCCCGGCAGGGAAACGGCTACACCTTC
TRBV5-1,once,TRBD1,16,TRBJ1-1,CASSLGQGSMNTEAFF,TGCGCCAGCAGCTTAGGACAGGGAAGTATGAACACTGAAGCTTTCTTT